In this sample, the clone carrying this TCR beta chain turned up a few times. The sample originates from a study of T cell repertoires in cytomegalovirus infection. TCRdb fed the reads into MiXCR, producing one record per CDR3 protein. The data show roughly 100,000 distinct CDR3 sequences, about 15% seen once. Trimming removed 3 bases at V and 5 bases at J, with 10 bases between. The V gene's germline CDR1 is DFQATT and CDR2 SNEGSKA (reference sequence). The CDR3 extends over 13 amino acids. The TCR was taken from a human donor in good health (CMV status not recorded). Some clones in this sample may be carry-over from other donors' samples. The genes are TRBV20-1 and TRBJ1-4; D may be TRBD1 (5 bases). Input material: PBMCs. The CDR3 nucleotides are TGCAGTGCTAGTGGGGCAGGCAATGAAAAACTGTTTTTT. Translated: CSASGAGNEKLFF.